This TCR beta chain was sequenced in a study of T cell changes during pregnancy in multiple sclerosis. The germline V gene encodes CDR1 SGHVS and CDR2 FNYEAQ. The CDR3 runs to 17 residues. V was cut by 5 bases and J by 0 bases, with 19 bases left in between. TCRdb's copy holds only in-frame clones and misses some; the assay was immunoSEQ multiplex PCR. There are 90,000 to 120,000 clones in the sample; about 90% occur only once, and about 0.78% lies in the top ten. The specimen was peripheral blood, collected in the third trimester of pregnancy. The sequence was collected from a female donor in good health, enrolled as a control in a pregnancy study. The chain joins TRBV7-6 to TRBJ1-2; D is ambiguous. CDR3 sequence: CASSPTSGRTANYGYTF. CDR3 bases: TGTGCCAGCAGCCCGACATCCGGCAGAACTGCTAACTATGGCTACACCTTC.